This passage covers 28 T cell receptor beta chains from one sample sequenced in a study of T-cell memory formation after mild COVID-19. Each CDR3 protein gets one entry after TCRdb re-called the 5' RACE reads with MiXCR. In the table there are around 510,000 distinct CDR3 sequences, less than 25% of which are singletons. Sequencing was performed on PBMCs or a T cell subset sorted from them (not recorded which). Source of these receptors: an adult woman who had mild COVID-19 (a few samples of this study predate the infection). Cell type and time point are not known.

A few counts support this clonotype. The chain combines TRBV12-3 or TRBV12-4 with TRBJ2-3, with 11 nucleotides matching TRBD2. This CDR3 is built from 14 residues. The V and J ends lost 3 bases and 8 bases, in that order; junction bases with no gene match: 4. The chain's CDR3 is CASSFSGGAGTQYF. The CDR3, as DNA: TGTGCCAGCAGTTTTAGCGGGGGGGCAGGTACGCAGTATTTT.

The chain has TRBV20-1 and TRBJ2-6; D remains ambiguous. CDR1 is DFQATT and CDR2 is SNEGSKA in the germline V gene (reference sequence). The CDR3 is 12 amino acids. The CDR3, as DNA: TGCAGCGCCGGTGAGGGGGCCAACGTCCTGACTTTC. As protein: CSAGEGANVLTF.

This clonotype has more than one count but fewer than ten. This rearrangement joins TRBV6-2 or TRBV6-3 to TRBJ2-6; D is perhaps TRBD1 or TRBD2 (5 bases each). The V gene lost 2 bases and the J gene lost 4 bases, with 9 bases spanning the gap. The CDR3 runs to 15 residues. Germline V CDR1 and CDR2: MNHEY, SVGEGT. CDR3 residues: CASSYGWDGANVLTF. Written as DNA, the CDR3 is TGTGCCAGCAGTTACGGCTGGGACGGGGCCAACGTCCTGACTTTC.

The chain has TRBV20-1 and TRBJ1-1, with 7 bases aligning to TRBD1. The junction had 3 bases not matched to a gene; V was cut back by 1 base and J by 7 bases. The CDR3 sequence is 12 residues long. The germline V gene encodes CDR1 DFQATT and CDR2 SNEGSKA (reference sequence). Here the CDR3 reads CSARGQGVEAFF. In nucleotides, the CDR3 is TGCAGTGCTAGAGGTCAGGGGGTTGAAGCTTTCTTT.

This clonotype was counted only a few times. The DNA for the CDR3 is TGTGCCAGCAGTGCACTAGGGGGCTTGGGCGATGAGCAGTTCTTC. Amino acid sequence: CASSALGGLGDEQFF. The chain couples TRBV6-4 to TRBJ2-1; 7 bases map to TRBD1. Germline V gene sequence: CDR1 MRHNA, CDR2 SNTAGT. There are 15 residues in the CDR3. The V and J ends lost 4 bases and 8 bases, in that order; junction bases with no gene match: 11.

The J gene is TRBJ2-1, the V gene TRBV10-3; 13 bases line up with TRBD2. Germline V gives CDR1 ENHRY, CDR2 SYGVKD. The CDR3 is made up of 15 amino acids. V lost 5 bases, J lost 9 bases, and 7 bases stayed unmatched. The DNA of the CDR3 is TGTGCCATCAGTCCGACTAGCGGGAGGAGGGGTGAGCAGTTCTTC. It is translated as CAISPTSGRRGEQFF.

This clonotype has only a few counts. The V gene is TRBV5-1, the J gene TRBJ1-5; 8 nucleotides match TRBD1. There are 18 residues in the CDR3. Germline V CDR1 and CDR2: SGHRS, YFSETQ. Losses at the gene ends were 3 bases for V and 8 bases for J; bases not matched to a gene: 19. The CDR3: CASSWPRLQGASSKPQHF. For the CDR3, the DNA is TGCGCCAGCAGCTGGCCGCGGCTCCAGGGGGCGTCGAGTAAGCCCCAGCATTTT. The entire variable domain, with the rest obtained from reference TRBV5-1 and TRBJ1-5, is as follows: KAGVTQTPRYLIKTRGQQVTLSCSPISGHRSVSWYQQTPGQGLQFLFEYFSETQRNKGNFPGRFSGRQFSNSRSEMNVSTLELGDSALYLCASSWPRLQGASSKPQHFGDGTRLSIL.

V and J are TRBV5-1 and TRBJ2-6; tentative D call: TRBD2 (5 bases). Trimming took off 4 bases at V and 0 bases at J, with 8 bases between the two ends. Germline loops: CDR1 SGHRS, CDR2 YFSETQ. The CDR3 contains 15 residues. The CDR3: CASSPGISGANVLTF. The CDR3 DNA is TGCGCCAGCAGCCCCGGGATCTCTGGGGCCAACGTCCTGACTTTC. Supplemented by reference TRBV5-1 and TRBJ2-6, the full variable domain reads KAGVTQTPRYLIKTRGQQVTLSCSPISGHRSVSWYQQTPGQGLQFLFEYFSETQRNKGNFPGRFSGRQFSNSRSEMNVSTLELGDSALYLCASSPGISGANVLTFGAGSRLTVL.

The chain is built from TRBV4-3 and TRBJ1-2, with D unclear. Germline V CDR1 and CDR2: LGHNA, YSLEER. Trimming stripped 0 bases from V and 0 bases from J, with 8 bases between. The CDR3 consists of 15 residues. The CDR3 nucleotides read TGCGCCAGCAGCCAAGAACCCGGACCTAACTATGGCTACACCTTC. It specifies CASSQEPGPNYGYTF.

This clonotype has a handful of counts. The gene calls are TRBV29-1 and TRBJ2-5; D is ambiguous. Germline V gene data show CDR1 as SQVTM and CDR2 as ANQGSEA. The CDR3 runs 14 residues. V was pared by 4 bases and J by 0 bases, with 12 bases between. In nucleotides, the CDR3 is TGCAGCGTTGCCCAACCGGCGGACCAAGAGACCCAGTACTTC. As protein: CSVAQPADQETQYF.

The chain is built from TRBV4-2 and TRBJ2-4; TRBD1 aligns across 7 bases. Germline V gene sequence: CDR1 LGHNA, CDR2 YNFKEQ. The CDR3 length is 20 residues. The V and J ends lost 3 bases and 1 base, in that order; junction bases with no gene match: 18. Here the CDR3 DNA reads TGTGCCAGCAGCCAGCCGACAGGGCGAGCTGGTCCATCGGCCAAAAACATTCAGTACTTC. Protein sequence: CASSQPTGRAGPSAKNIQYF.

This clonotype has a handful of counts. This chain connects TRBV27 to TRBJ1-1; D may be TRBD1 (5 bases). The germline gives CDR1 MNHEY, CDR2 SMNVEV (reference sequence). V lost 6 bases to trimming and J lost 3 bases, with 17 bases between them. The CDR3 length is 15 residues. The chain's CDR3 is CASRTYGGSHTEAFF. CDR3 sequence (DNA): TGTGCCAGCAGGACTTATGGGGGATCACACACTGAAGCTTTCTTT.

This clonotype was found a few times. This rearrangement joins TRBV2 to TRBJ2-1, with a weak D call TRBD1 (6 bases). V was pared by 6 bases and J by 3 bases, with 15 bases between. Germline V gene data show CDR1 as SNHLY and CDR2 as FYNNEI. This CDR3 has 15 amino acids. The CDR3 DNA reads TGTGCCAGCAGACGGACAGCCTTGAGCTACAATGAGCAGTTCTTC. Translated, it gives CASRRTALSYNEQFF.

This clonotype has a handful of counts. The CDR3 spells CASSQDPYSTDTQYF. In DNA, the CDR3 is TGTGCCAGCAGCCAAGACCCATACTCCACAGATACGCAGTATTTT. This chain links TRBV3-1 with TRBJ2-3; D is uncertain. V shed 0 bases and J shed 2 bases, with 9 bases lying between them. CDR3 length equals 15 residues. Per germline, CDR1 LGHDT and CDR2 YNNKEL (reference sequence).

This sequence joins TRBV7-9 and TRBJ2-1; a possible D gene is TRBD2 (7 bases). Trimming shortened V by 5 bases and J by 2 bases, and 16 bases separated the two germline ends. The V gene's germline CDR1 is SEHNR and CDR2 FQNEAQ (reference sequence). This CDR3 is built from 16 residues. The DNA of the CDR3 is TGTGCCAGCAGCGGAAGGGGGGGTCTGACCTACAATGAGCAGTTCTTC. Translated, it gives CASSGRGGLTYNEQFF.

This clonotype showed up just a few times. DNA for the CDR3: TGTGCCAGCAGTCCTGGGACAGGGGGCCATCAGCCCCAGCATTTT. Protein product: CASSPGTGGHQPQHF. The rearrangement uses TRBV12-3 or TRBV12-4 and TRBJ1-5; 12 bases match TRBD1. CDR3 size: 15 residues. The V segment lost 5 bases and the J segment 5 bases; nucleotides outside the gene matches: 4.

This clonotype was observed a few times. CDR3 bases: TGTGCCAGCAGTTGGGACACCGAGCAGTTCTTC. It encodes CASSWDTEQFF. The V and J genes are TRBV6-5 and TRBJ2-1, with D possibly matching TRBD1 (6 bases). Germline lookup yields CDR1 MNHEY and CDR2 SVGAGI. This CDR3 is 11 amino acids long. V was clipped by 4 bases and J by 10 bases, with 8 bases between them.

V usage is TRBV11-2 and J usage is TRBJ2-1, with no clear D. The V gene's germline CDR1 is SGHAT and CDR2 FQNNGV. The germline V and J ends were trimmed by 5 bases and 0 bases, with 14 bases remaining between them. This CDR3 has 16 amino acids. The DNA for the CDR3 is TGTGCCAGCAGCCAACTTAGGACCCGCTCCTACAATGAGCAGTTCTTC. This gives the protein CASSQLRTRSYNEQFF.

This clonotype was counted between two and nine times. V usage is TRBV20-1 and J usage is TRBJ2-5, with TRBD2 matching 13 bases. The CDR3 is 15 amino acids. CDR1 is DFQATT and CDR2 is SNEGSKA in the germline V gene (reference sequence). Trimming took 3 bases from V and 0 from J; bases not matched to a gene: 1. This CDR3 reads CSASGTSGNQETQYF. In DNA, the CDR3 is TGCAGTGCTAGCGGGACTAGCGGGAACCAAGAGACCCAGTACTTC.

This clonotype is a singleton in its sample. V and J are TRBV20-1 and TRBJ1-2, with D possibly TRBD1 on 5 matching bases. The CDR3 loop spans 14 amino acids. Germline CDR1 DFQATT, CDR2 SNEGSKA (reference sequence). Trimming took 2 bases from V and 8 from J, leaving 18 bases between them. The CDR3 DNA reads TGCAGTGCTAGACCTCCAGGGCCGCGAGGGGGCTACACCTTC. Protein product: CSARPPGPRGGYTF.

The chain recombines TRBV20-1 with TRBJ2-7, with D possibly being TRBD1 (5 bases). CDR1 is DFQATT, CDR2 SNEGSKA, per germline (reference sequence). The CDR3 length is 14 residues. Trimming took off 1 base at V and 9 bases at J, with 19 bases between the two ends. CDR3: CSARGLQGTEGQYF. DNA for the CDR3: TGCAGTGCTAGAGGCCTTCAGGGCACGGAAGGGCAGTACTTC.

This chain uses TRBV19 with TRBJ1-4, with D perhaps TRBD1 (5 bases). The CDR3 contains 16 residues. CDR1 LNHDA and CDR2 SQIVND come from the germline V gene (reference sequence). Trimming pared 6 bases from V and 0 bases from J, leaving 14 bases between. The CDR3 region has the DNA TGTGCCAGTAGAGGACACCCTACTGCAACTAATGAAAAACTGTTTTTT. It is translated as CASRGHPTATNEKLFF. Full variable domain (outside the CDR3, taken from reference TRBV19 and TRBJ1-4): DGGITQSPKYLFRKEGQNVTLSCEQNLNHDAMYWYRQDPGQGLRLIYYSQIVNDFQKGDIAEGYSVSREKKESFPLTVTSAQKNPTAFYLCASRGHPTATNEKLFFGSGTQLSVL.

The chain joins TRBV7-9 to TRBJ1-6, with D perhaps TRBD1 (6 bases). Germline V gives CDR1 SEHNR, CDR2 FQNEAQ (reference sequence). The V end was cut by 2 bases, the J end by 7 bases, with 12 bases between. CDR3 size: 15 residues. The CDR3 bases are TGTGCCAGCAGCTTATGGGGGGGGCCGAATTCACCCCTCCACTTT. It translates to CASSLWGGPNSPLHF.

V and J are TRBV6-5 and TRBJ1-5; the D gene is possibly TRBD1 (5 bases). Trimming removed 8 bases from V and 6 bases from J, with 11 bases in between. Germline assignment: CDR1 MNHEY and CDR2 SVGAGI. There are 12 residues in the CDR3. The CDR3 sequence: CASGGGSQPQHF. Here the CDR3 DNA reads TGTGCCAGCGGGGGAGGCAGTCAGCCCCAGCATTTT.

The chain combines TRBV5-1 with TRBJ2-1; D unresolved. The CDR3 contains 15 residues. Germline lookup yields CDR1 SGHRS and CDR2 YFSETQ. Trimming stripped 0 bases from V and 5 bases from J, with 12 bases between. The CDR3 spells CASSLDVLANNEQFF. The CDR3 bases are TGCGCCAGCAGCTTGGATGTATTGGCCAACAATGAGCAGTTCTTC.

A few counts support this clonotype. The chain couples TRBV2 to TRBJ2-7, with D perhaps matching TRBD2 (6 bases). From germline, CDR1 is SNHLY and CDR2 FYNNEI. Trimming stripped 8 bases from V and 1 base from J, with 12 bases between. This CDR3 region has 13 residues. The CDR3, as DNA: TGTGCCAGCGGTCTGCGGGATTCCTACGAGCAGTACTTC. This gives the protein CASGLRDSYEQYF.

The chain combines TRBV12-3 or TRBV12-4 with TRBJ1-6; 7 positions match TRBD1. The CDR3 runs to 15 residues. The ends lost 3 bases at V and 9 bases at J; junction bases unmatched: 8. The CDR3 sequence: CASSFQGVSISPLHF. The CDR3 region has the DNA TGTGCCAGCAGTTTTCAGGGGGTTTCCATTTCACCCCTCCACTTT.

This clonotype came up a few times. The chain couples TRBV11-3 to TRBJ2-1; 10 nucleotides line up with TRBD2. Germline lookup yields CDR1 SGHNT and CDR2 YENEEA. The CDR3 length is 15 residues. Germline trimming cut 5 bases from V and 7 bases from J; bases unmatched to any gene: 8. The chain's CDR3 is CASSPGLASGNEQFF. The CDR3 DNA follows: TGTGCCAGCAGCCCGGGACTAGCGTCGGGAAATGAGCAGTTCTTC.